These T cell receptor beta chains were read from a single sample in a study of metastatic and nonmetastatic thyroid tumors. TCRdb re-called clones via MiXCR from the PCR reads. Seen here are under 100,000 clones, around 9.2% observed once, and the top ten hold approximately 10%. The specimen was blood. All receptors come from a female donor with papillary thyroid cancer or a benign thyroid nodule (not recorded which). Some clones in this sample may be carry-over from other donors' samples. Both conserved end residues are part of each CDR3. The order of the fields is CDR3 protein, CDR3 DNA, J gene, D gene, clone size, V gene. The D gene is left open where the match is weak. Only part of the rows carry a size: once, few, many, or a class if the clone is expanded.

CDR3 protein: CAMGEQYF; CDR3 DNA: TGCGCCATGGGTGAGCAGTACTTC; J gene: TRBJ2-7; D gene: NA; clone size: many; V gene: TRBV10-1
CDR3 protein: CASSITRDNYGYTF; CDR3 DNA: TGTGCCAGCAGTATCACTCGGGACAACTATGGCTACACCTTC; J gene: TRBJ1-2; D gene: NA; clone size: NA; V gene: TRBV27
CDR3 protein: CASGPWRSNQPQHF; CDR3 DNA: TGTGCCAGCGGCCCCTGGAGGAGCAATCAGCCCCAGCATTTT; J gene: TRBJ1-5; D gene: NA; clone size: many; V gene: TRBV6-1
CDR3 protein: CASSFPGVGNQPQHF; CDR3 DNA: TGTGCCAGCAGTTTCCCAGGGGTAGGCAATCAGCCCCAGCATTTT; J gene: TRBJ1-5; D gene: NA; clone size: many; V gene: TRBV28
CDR3 protein: CSVRGGTGGYEQYF; CDR3 DNA: TGCAGCGTCAGGGGGGGGACAGGGGGCTACGAGCAGTACTTC; J gene: TRBJ2-7; D gene: TRBD1; clone size: few; V gene: TRBV29-1
CDR3 protein: CASSQAAGVRETQYF; CDR3 DNA: TGTGCCAGCAGCCAAGCTGCCGGGGTCAGAGAGACCCAGTACTTC; J gene: TRBJ2-5; D gene: NA; clone size: few; V gene: TRBV14
CDR3 protein: CASSKGKGNTEAFF; CDR3 DNA: TGTGCCAGTAGTAAGGGGAAGGGGAACACTGAAGCTTTCTTT; J gene: TRBJ1-1; D gene: NA; clone size: many; V gene: TRBV19
CDR3 protein: CASSLVQAGSEQYF; CDR3 DNA: TGCGCCAGCAGCTTGGTTCAAGCAGGTTCCGAGCAGTACTTC; J gene: TRBJ2-7; D gene: NA; clone size: NA; V gene: TRBV5-1
CDR3 protein: CASSPRHSGANVLTF; CDR3 DNA: TGTGCCAGCAGCCCCCGGCACTCTGGGGCCAACGTCCTGACTTTC; J gene: TRBJ2-6; D gene: NA; clone size: many; V gene: TRBV7-6
CDR3 protein: CASSLVGGPRRGYTF; CDR3 DNA: TGTGCCAGCAGCTTGGTAGGGGGTCCTAGACGTGGCTACACCTTC; J gene: TRBJ1-2; D gene: NA; clone size: many; V gene: TRBV5-6
CDR3 protein: CASSESLDRLDQPQHF; CDR3 DNA: TGTGCCAGCAGTGAATCCTTGGACAGGCTCGATCAGCCCCAGCATTTT; J gene: TRBJ1-5; D gene: TRBD1; clone size: few; V gene: TRBV6-1
CDR3 protein: CASSQDREKLFF; CDR3 DNA: TGTGCCAGCAGCCAAGACAGGGAAAAACTGTTTTTT; J gene: TRBJ1-4; D gene: NA; clone size: medium-sized; V gene: TRBV4-2
CDR3 protein: CASSQEYDYNEQFF; CDR3 DNA: TGTGCCAGCAGCCAAGAGTACGACTACAATGAGCAGTTCTTC; J gene: TRBJ2-1; D gene: NA; clone size: few; V gene: TRBV3-1
CDR3 protein: CSATRDSGSYGYTF; CDR3 DNA: TGCAGTGCTACTAGGGACAGTGGGAGCTATGGCTACACCTTC; J gene: TRBJ1-2; D gene: TRBD1; clone size: NA; V gene: TRBV20-1
CDR3 protein: CASSLRTDNEQFF; CDR3 DNA: TGTGCCAGCTCACTAAGGACGGACAATGAGCAGTTCTTC; J gene: TRBJ2-1; D gene: NA; clone size: NA; V gene: TRBV18
CDR3 protein: CATSGDSGEQYF; CDR3 DNA: TGTGCCACCAGTGGGGACAGCGGGGAGCAGTACTTC; J gene: TRBJ2-7; D gene: NA; clone size: NA; V gene: TRBV24-1
CDR3 protein: CSARDLKRVYQETQYF; CDR3 DNA: TGCAGTGCTAGAGATCTGAAGCGGGTTTACCAAGAGACCCAGTACTTC; J gene: TRBJ2-5; D gene: NA; clone size: few; V gene: TRBV20-1
CDR3 protein: CASSLESGGNYEQYF; CDR3 DNA: TGTGCCAGCAGCTTAGAGAGCGGGGGGAACTACGAGCAGTACTTC; J gene: TRBJ2-7; D gene: TRBD2; clone size: many; V gene: TRBV11-3
CDR3 protein: CSAWDRGSGANVLTF; CDR3 DNA: TGCAGCGCCTGGGACAGGGGATCTGGGGCCAACGTCCTGACTTTC; J gene: TRBJ2-6; D gene: TRBD1; clone size: many; V gene: TRBV29-1
CDR3 protein: CAISEPGTGGGNEQYF; CDR3 DNA: TGTGCCATCAGTGAGCCAGGGACAGGGGGTGGGAACGAGCAGTACTTC; J gene: TRBJ2-7; D gene: TRBD1; clone size: many; V gene: TRBV10-3
CDR3 protein: CASRRTDLNIQYF; CDR3 DNA: TGTGCCAGCAGGCGGACAGATTTAAACATTCAGTACTTC; J gene: TRBJ2-4; D gene: NA; clone size: many; V gene: TRBV6-1
CDR3 protein: CASSQGVRTGDTQYF; CDR3 DNA: TGCGCCAGCAGCCAAGGAGTAAGGACAGGAGATACGCAGTATTTT; J gene: TRBJ2-3; D gene: TRBD1; clone size: many; V gene: TRBV4-1
CDR3 protein: CASSQDLGQGAGSPLHF; CDR3 DNA: TGTGCCAGCAGCCAAGATTTGGGGCAGGGGGCTGGATCACCCCTCCACTTT; J gene: TRBJ1-6; D gene: TRBD1; clone size: many; V gene: TRBV4-2
CDR3 protein: CASSYWQGSAFF; CDR3 DNA: TGTGCCAGCAGTTACTGGCAGGGGTCGGCTTTCTTT; J gene: TRBJ1-1; D gene: NA; clone size: few; V gene: TRBV6-2/TRBV6-3
CDR3 protein: CSVATGLNTEAFF; CDR3 DNA: TGCAGCGTTGCGACAGGGCTGAACACTGAAGCTTTCTTT; J gene: TRBJ1-1; D gene: TRBD1; clone size: few; V gene: TRBV29-1
CDR3 protein: CAWNRAGSNQPQHF; CDR3 DNA: TGTGCCTGGAATAGGGCGGGGAGCAATCAGCCCCAGCATTTT; J gene: TRBJ1-5; D gene: NA; clone size: many; V gene: TRBV30
CDR3 protein: CASSLGTGSYEQYF; CDR3 DNA: TGTGCCAGTAGTCTAGGGACAGGGTCCTACGAGCAGTACTTC; J gene: TRBJ2-7; D gene: TRBD1; clone size: NA; V gene: TRBV19
CDR3 protein: CASSSPGLAPETQYF; CDR3 DNA: TGTGCCAGCAGTTCTCCGGGACTAGCGCCGGAGACCCAGTACTTC; J gene: TRBJ2-5; D gene: TRBD2; clone size: many; V gene: TRBV28
CDR3 protein: CASSEGTGADTQYF; CDR3 DNA: TGTGCCAGCAGTGAAGGGACAGGGGCAGATACGCAGTATTTT; J gene: TRBJ2-3; D gene: TRBD1; clone size: many; V gene: TRBV6-1
CDR3 protein: CASSDRVDEQFF; CDR3 DNA: TGTGCCAGCAGCGACAGGGTAGATGAGCAGTTCTTC; J gene: TRBJ2-1; D gene: TRBD1; clone size: many; V gene: TRBV6-1
CDR3 protein: CASSLGPQGAKNIQYF; CDR3 DNA: TGTGCCAGCAGCTTAGGTCCTCAGGGGGCCAAAAACATTCAGTACTTC; J gene: TRBJ2-4; D gene: NA; clone size: NA; V gene: TRBV7-6
CDR3 protein: CSARVGAESNQPQHF; CDR3 DNA: TGCAGTGCTAGAGTCGGGGCAGAGAGCAATCAGCCCCAGCATTTT; J gene: TRBJ1-5; D gene: NA; clone size: few; V gene: TRBV20-1
CDR3 protein: CSAILGGNQPQHF; CDR3 DNA: TGCAGTGCCATCCTTGGGGGCAATCAGCCCCAGCATTTT; J gene: TRBJ1-5; D gene: NA; clone size: NA; V gene: TRBV20-1
CDR3 protein: CASSSRLAGGTDTQYF; CDR3 DNA: TGTGCCAGCAGCTCGAGACTAGCGGGAGGTACAGATACGCAGTATTTT; J gene: TRBJ2-3; D gene: TRBD2; clone size: NA; V gene: TRBV27
CDR3 protein: CATITRGPAASGNTIYF; CDR3 DNA: TGTGCCACCATTACACGGGGACCTGCGGCCTCTGGAAACACCATATATTTT; J gene: TRBJ1-3; D gene: NA; clone size: many; V gene: TRBV24-1
CDR3 protein: CASSARGPQHF; CDR3 DNA: TGTGCCAGCAGTGCGAGGGGGCCCCAGCATTTT; J gene: TRBJ1-5; D gene: NA; clone size: many; V gene: TRBV6-1
CDR3 protein: CASRQSSGNTIYF; CDR3 DNA: TGTGCCAGCAGACAGAGCTCTGGAAACACCATATATTTT; J gene: TRBJ1-3; D gene: NA; clone size: NA; V gene: TRBV6-1
CDR3 protein: CASSLRRLTSGDTGELFF; CDR3 DNA: TGCGCCAGCAGCTTGAGGCGCTTAACTAGCGGGGACACCGGGGAGCTGTTTTTT; J gene: TRBJ2-2; D gene: TRBD2; clone size: many; V gene: TRBV5-1
CDR3 protein: CAWSVDGGGSTDTQYF; CDR3 DNA: TGTGCCTGGAGTGTAGACGGGGGCGGTAGCACAGATACGCAGTATTTT; J gene: TRBJ2-3; D gene: NA; clone size: many; V gene: TRBV30
CDR3 protein: CASSGDSFNSPLHF; CDR3 DNA: TGTGCCAGCAGCGGGGACAGTTTTAATTCACCCCTCCACTTT; J gene: TRBJ1-6; D gene: TRBD1; clone size: many; V gene: TRBV7-9
CDR3 protein: CASSPNLRGYEQYF; CDR3 DNA: TGTGCCAGCAGCCCGAATTTACGCGGGTACGAGCAGTACTTC; J gene: TRBJ2-7; D gene: NA; clone size: many; V gene: TRBV5-6
CDR3 protein: CAWRGGATDTQYF; CDR3 DNA: TGTGCCTGGCGGGGGGGAGCTACAGATACGCAGTATTTT; J gene: TRBJ2-3; D gene: TRBD2; clone size: many; V gene: TRBV30
CDR3 protein: CASSGLVGVPYNEQFF; CDR3 DNA: TGTGCCAGCAGCGGCTTGGTGGGGGTCCCCTACAATGAGCAGTTCTTC; J gene: TRBJ2-1; D gene: NA; clone size: many; V gene: TRBV7-3
CDR3 protein: CASSPTRFQETQYF; CDR3 DNA: TGTGCCAGCAGCCCGACAAGGTTCCAAGAGACCCAGTACTTC; J gene: TRBJ2-5; D gene: NA; clone size: many; V gene: TRBV2
CDR3 protein: CSVSPTGDLTDTQYF; CDR3 DNA: TGCAGCGTTTCACCGACAGGGGACCTCACAGATACGCAGTATTTT; J gene: TRBJ2-3; D gene: TRBD1; clone size: many; V gene: TRBV29-1
CDR3 protein: CASSGRIQETQYF; CDR3 DNA: TGTGCCAGTAGTGGGCGAATACAAGAGACCCAGTACTTC; J gene: TRBJ2-5; D gene: NA; clone size: many; V gene: TRBV19
CDR3 protein: CSARRGVSGGEKTQYF; CDR3 DNA: TGCAGTGCTAGACGGGGAGTTAGCGGGGGGGAAAAGACCCAGTACTTC; J gene: TRBJ2-5; D gene: TRBD2; clone size: many; V gene: TRBV20-1
CDR3 protein: CASSPENSYEQYF; CDR3 DNA: TGTGCCAGCTCACCAGAAAACTCCTACGAGCAGTACTTC; J gene: TRBJ2-7; D gene: NA; clone size: many; V gene: TRBV18
CDR3 protein: CASSRPSEETQYF; CDR3 DNA: TGTGCCAGCAGCCGCCCTAGCGAAGAGACCCAGTACTTC; J gene: TRBJ2-5; D gene: NA; clone size: many; V gene: TRBV3-1
CDR3 protein: CASSHPYPTGNTGELFF; CDR3 DNA: TGTGCCAGCAGCCACCCATATCCGACAGGGAACACCGGGGAGCTGTTTTTT; J gene: TRBJ2-2; D gene: NA; clone size: once; V gene: TRBV7-6
CDR3 protein: CASSLIGTSGETQYF; CDR3 DNA: TGTGCCAGCAGCTTAATAGGGACTAGCGGCGAGACCCAGTACTTC; J gene: TRBJ2-5; D gene: TRBD2; clone size: many; V gene: TRBV7-3
CDR3 protein: CASSLRTAGHEQFF; CDR3 DNA: TGTGCCAGCAGCTTAAGGACAGCGGGTCATGAGCAGTTCTTC; J gene: TRBJ2-1; D gene: NA; clone size: many; V gene: TRBV13
CDR3 protein: CASSQVGTGTHEQYF; CDR3 DNA: TGTGCCAGCAGCCAAGTGGGGACAGGGACCCACGAGCAGTACTTC; J gene: TRBJ2-7; D gene: TRBD1; clone size: many; V gene: TRBV14
CDR3 protein: CASSPTPGWGNTEAFF; CDR3 DNA: TGTGCCAGCAGCCCCACCCCAGGTTGGGGGAACACTGAAGCTTTCTTT; J gene: TRBJ1-1; D gene: NA; clone size: many; V gene: TRBV28
CDR3 protein: CASSLADSEKLFF; CDR3 DNA: TGCGCCAGCAGCTTAGCCGACAGTGAAAAACTGTTTTTT; J gene: TRBJ1-4; D gene: NA; clone size: few; V gene: TRBV5-1
CDR3 protein: CASSVGIMLNEKLFF; CDR3 DNA: TGTGCCAGCAGTGTCGGCATAATGCTTAATGAAAAACTGTTTTTT; J gene: TRBJ1-4; D gene: NA; clone size: many; V gene: TRBV12-3/TRBV12-4
CDR3 protein: CASSLEGNTIYF; CDR3 DNA: TGTGCCAGCAGCTTAGAAGGAAACACCATATATTTT; J gene: TRBJ1-3; D gene: NA; clone size: NA; V gene: TRBV11-2
CDR3 protein: CASSPDSFYNSPLHF; CDR3 DNA: TGTGCCAGCAGTCCAGACAGTTTCTATAATTCACCCCTCCACTTT; J gene: TRBJ1-6; D gene: NA; clone size: many; V gene: TRBV27
CDR3 protein: CASGSHNEQFF; CDR3 DNA: TGTGCCAGTGGGTCCCACAATGAGCAGTTCTTC; J gene: TRBJ2-1; D gene: NA; clone size: many; V gene: TRBV7-7
CDR3 protein: CSAERQGRSDTIYF; CDR3 DNA: TGCAGTGCGGAAAGACAGGGTCGGAGTGACACCATATATTTT; J gene: TRBJ1-3; D gene: TRBD1; clone size: many; V gene: TRBV20-1